These 14 T cell receptor beta chains share one sample of origin, sequenced in a study of Ad26.COV2.S vaccination and SARS-CoV-2 variants. Sequenced by immunoSEQ multiplex PCR; TCRdb stores in-frame clones only, minus some. The sample records 360,000 or so clones, around 86% being singletons. Treatment defined: 15 to 20 received Ad26.COV2.S at low or high dose, single or two shots; five or six received placebo; per-sample allocation not given. Vaccine and placebo recipients were sampled on day 63 after the first injection. The sequences come from peripheral blood, collected in a trial of Ad26.COV2.S vaccine versus placebo. These receptors originate from a person aged 18 to 65 who received the Ad26.COV2.S COVID-19 vaccine or a placebo.

This sequence joins TRBV4-3 and TRBJ1-1, with D possibly being TRBD1 (5 bases). Germline lookup yields CDR1 LGHNA and CDR2 YSLEER. The V gene lost 4 bases and the J gene lost 4 bases, with 16 bases spanning the gap. The CDR3 is made up of 15 amino acids. CDR3 nucleotides: TGCGCCAGCAGCCCCTCGTGGCAGGGCGGCACTGAAGCTTTCTTT. The encoded protein is CASSPSWQGGTEAFF.

The chain is built from TRBV10-3 and TRBJ1-1; D remains unclear. Looked up from germline, CDR1 is ENHRY and CDR2 is SYGVKD. CDR3 length: 14 amino acids. V lost 2 bases and J lost 4, with 11 bases in between. The CDR3: CAISERAEGTEAFF. The CDR3 bases are TGTGCCATCAGTGAGCGGGCGGAGGGCACTGAAGCTTTCTTT.

The chain has TRBV5-4 and TRBJ1-2; the D is unclear. CDR1 and CDR2 (germline): SGHNT, YYREEE (reference sequence). The CDR3 has 14 residues. V lost 2 bases and J 3 bases, leaving 11 bases between the germline ends. The CDR3 reads CASSLFAGDYGYTF. The CDR3 DNA reads as TGTGCCAGCAGCTTATTCGCCGGAGACTATGGCTACACCTTC.

This chain joins TRBV4-2 and TRBJ2-6, with 7 bases identical to TRBD1. Germline V gives CDR1 LGHNA, CDR2 YNFKEQ. The J segment lost 0 bases and the V segment lost 0 bases, leaving 5 bases of the junction unmatched. CDR3 length: 18 residues. CDR3 sequence: CASSQDWTGLSGANVLTF. CDR3 nucleotides: TGTGCCAGCAGCCAAGATTGGACAGGCCTCTCTGGGGCCAACGTCCTGACTTTC.

This chain connects TRBV18 to TRBJ1-4; D is perhaps TRBD1 (5 bases). Trimming left V 3 bases short and J 7 bases short, with 21 bases between. The germline CDR1 and CDR2 sequences are KGHSH and LQKENI. CDR3 length: 17 residues. As DNA, the CDR3 is TGTGCCAGCTCACCGGCTACCGGTCAGGGATGGGGTGAAAAACTGTTTTTT. Protein: CASSPATGQGWGEKLFF.

V is TRBV19 and J is TRBJ1-1; 9 bases agree with TRBD1. The ends lost 7 bases at V and 7 bases at J; junction bases unmatched: 13. This CDR3 comprises 15 residues. Germline assignment: CDR1 LNHDA and CDR2 SQIVND (reference sequence). The CDR3 region is CASKRLRTGDGEAFF. The CDR3 region has the DNA TGTGCCAGTAAGCGTCTCCGGACAGGGGACGGTGAAGCTTTCTTT. The variable domain in full, completed from reference TRBV19 and TRBJ1-1, reads DGGITQSPKYLFRKEGQNVTLSCEQNLNHDAMYWYRQDPGQGLRLIYYSQIVNDFQKGDIAEGYSVSREKKESFPLTVTSAQKNPTAFYLCASKRLRTGDGEAFFGQGTRLTVV.

The rearrangement uses TRBV6-5 and TRBJ2-3; D gene unclear. The V gene's germline CDR1 is MNHEY and CDR2 SVGAGI. This CDR3 is built from 16 residues. V lost 0 bases, J lost 2 bases, and 12 bases lay in between. CDR3 DNA sequence: TGTGCCAGCAGTTACTCGGGTATGGGCCTCACAGATACGCAGTATTTT. It yields the protein CASSYSGMGLTDTQYF.

The rearrangement uses TRBV24-1 and TRBJ2-5; D uncertain. The CDR3 loop spans 15 amino acids. Trimming took off 3 bases at V and 0 bases at J, with 10 bases between the two ends. Per the germline V gene, CDR1 is KGHDR and CDR2 is SFDVKD. The CDR3 sequence: CATSDPAAHQETQYF. The CDR3 DNA reads as TGTGCCACCAGTGATCCGGCGGCTCACCAAGAGACCCAGTACTTC.

This rearrangement joins TRBV7-9 to TRBJ2-3; 15 nucleotides align to TRBD2. The CDR3 is 15 residues long. After removal of 4 bases from V and 4 bases from J, the junction contained 0 bases not matched to a gene. The germline gives CDR1 SEHNR, CDR2 FQNEAQ (reference sequence). CDR3 nucleotides: TGTGCCAGCAGCTGGACTAGCGGGGGGGCAGATACGCAGTATTTT. It specifies CASSWTSGGADTQYF.

The chain recombines TRBV4-3 with TRBJ2-2, with 9 bases identical to TRBD1. The germline V gene encodes CDR1 LGHNA and CDR2 YSLEER. With 3 bases clipped from V and 6 bases from J, the junction kept 8 bases outside the gene matches. The CDR3 is 16 residues long. Here the CDR3 DNA reads TGCGCCAGCAGCCAGAAGGACAGGGGTGTTCCCGGGGAGCTGTTTTTT. Translated: CASSQKDRGVPGELFF.

CDR3 region: CASRWSPKNRDLLGISSGANVLTF. Written as DNA, the CDR3 is TGTGCCAGTAGATGGTCGCCTAAGAACAGGGACCTTCTAGGGATCAGCTCTGGGGCCAACGTCCTGACTTTC. The chain links TRBV19 to TRBJ2-6; the D gene is possibly TRBD1 (6 bases). Germline CDR1 and CDR2: LNHDA and SQIVND (reference sequence). The germline V and J ends were trimmed by 6 bases and 0 bases, with 36 bases remaining between them. This CDR3 comprises 24 residues. The whole variable domain, filled in from reference TRBV19 and TRBJ2-6, reads DGGITQSPKYLFRKEGQNVTLSCEQNLNHDAMYWYRQDPGQGLRLIYYSQIVNDFQKGDIAEGYSVSREKKESFPLTVTSAQKNPTAFYLCASRWSPKNRDLLGISSGANVLTFGAGSRLTVL.

The chain couples TRBV5-1 to TRBJ1-4, with a weak D call TRBD1 (5 bases). Trimming cost V 7 bases and J 5 bases, with 15 bases left between them. Germline lookup yields CDR1 SGHRS and CDR2 YFSETQ. The CDR3 extends over 14 amino acids. DNA of the CDR3: TGCGCCAGCCGAAGCGGGGCAGGGAATGAAAAACTGTTTTTT. Its protein product is CASRSGAGNEKLFF.

Worth noting for this clone: Other nucleotide sequences from this sample produce the same CDR3. The rearrangement links TRBV6-5 to TRBJ1-1; tentatively, D is TRBD1 (6 bases). Germline V lookup: CDR1 MNHEY, CDR2 SVGAGI. This CDR3 has 13 amino acids. V was clipped by 6 bases and J by 1 base, with 9 bases between them. The CDR3 here is CASSLQGNTEAFF. The CDR3 region has the DNA TGTGCCAGCAGCCTACAGGGGAACACTGAAGCTTTCTTT.

V and J are TRBV27 and TRBJ2-1, with 8 bases fitting TRBD2. The germline V gene has CDR1 MNHEY and CDR2 SMNVEV (reference sequence). Unmatched junction bases numbered 9, after V lost 6 bases and J lost 2 bases. This CDR3 region has 16 residues. The CDR3 protein is CASSLPTGGAYNEQFF. As DNA, the CDR3 is TGTGCCAGCAGCCTCCCTACGGGGGGGGCCTACAATGAGCAGTTCTTC.